This entry lists 25 T cell receptor beta chains sequenced from one sample in a study of CD8+CD57+ T cells in acquired aplastic anemia. The TCR beta profiling, which covered VDJ combination and CDR3 sequence, was carried out using genomic DNA as the template. MiXCR, run by TCRdb on the reads, gives a single entry per CDR3 protein. The sample holds some 150,000 distinct CDR3 sequences; roughly two thirds are singletons and the top ten take 40% to 60%. Those patients picked for sequencing had displayed CD8+CD57+ cell expansion on flow cytometry. Material for sequencing was sorted CD4+, CD8+, or CD8+CD57+ T cells (not recorded which) from PBMCs. The receptors come from a human donor with aplastic anemia.

This clonotype was found once. The V and J genes are TRBV10-2 and TRBJ2-3; 9 nucleotides agree with TRBD2. The junction had 6 bases not matched to a gene; V was cut back by 7 bases and J by 1 base. The CDR3 loop spans 15 amino acids. In germline, CDR1 is WSHSY, CDR2 SAAADI. The CDR3 coding sequence is TGCGCCAGCACCCAGCGGGGGGTTGGCACAGATACGCAGTATTTT. It yields the protein CASTQRGVGTDTQYF.

The chain is built from TRBV7-3 and TRBJ1-6; D gene ambiguous. Trimming pared 5 bases from V and 7 bases from J, leaving 9 bases between. The CDR3 contains 13 residues. Germline loops: CDR1 SGHTA, CDR2 FQGTGA. CDR3 coding DNA: TGTGCCAGCAGCCCTACAGTGAATTCACCCCTCCACTTT. It is translated as CASSPTVNSPLHF.

The V gene is TRBV7-4, the J gene TRBJ1-3, with 9 bases matching TRBD1. Per germline, CDR1 SGHVT and CDR2 SQSDAQ. The CDR3 is made up of 18 amino acids. The V segment lost 4 bases and the J segment 0 bases; nucleotides outside the gene matches: 10. The CDR3 nucleotides are TGTGCCAGCAGCTCGAGTCGGGACAGGGATCACTCTGGAAACACCATATATTTT. Translating it yields CASSSSRDRDHSGNTIYF.

V usage is TRBV20-1 and J usage is TRBJ2-7; D is ambiguous. The CDR3 is 12 amino acids. CDR1 and CDR2 from the germline V gene are DFQATT and SNEGSKA (reference sequence). V was shortened by 6 bases and J by 3 bases, with 12 bases between the two germline ends. The CDR3 DNA sequence: TGCAGTGCCCGGTCCCACAACTACGAGCAGTACTTC. It yields the protein CSARSHNYEQYF.

For this clonotype: An end of the junction differs from the germline gene, which may be a read error. V is TRBV7-2 and J is TRBJ2-7; TRBD2 is a possible D gene (6 bases). The germline gives CDR1 SGHTA, CDR2 FQGNSA. CDR3 length: 13 amino acids. The CDR3 DNA follows: TGTGCCAGCAGGTTAGCGGCAAGCAACGAGCAGTACTTC. Translated: CASRLAASNEQYF.

J is TRBJ2-3 and V is TRBV5-1; 9 bases map to TRBD2. Trimming removed 0 bases from V and 4 bases from J; junction bases left unmatched: 6. The germline gives CDR1 SGHRS, CDR2 YFSETQ. This CDR3 region has 16 residues. The CDR3 nucleotides read TGCGCCAGCAGCTTGGAGGGCGGGGGGGCAGCAGATACGCAGTATTTT. As protein: CASSLEGGGAADTQYF.

For this clonotype: One end of the junction varies from germline; a read error may be responsible. The rearrangement links TRBV7-6 to TRBJ1-6; D remains unclear. Germline CDR1 is SGHVS and CDR2 is FNYEAQ. This CDR3 has 16 residues. This CDR3 is CASSLYGVLGNPPLHF. The CDR3 DNA follows: TGTGCCAGCAGCTTATATGGGGTGTTGGGTAATCCACCCCTCCACTTT. Looking up the rest from reference TRBV7-6 and TRBJ1-6 gives the full variable domain: GAGVSQSPRYKVTKRGQDVALRCDPISGHVSLYWYRQALGQGPEFLTYFNYEAQQDKSGLPNDRFSAERPEGSISTLTIQRTEQRDSAMYRCASSLYGVLGNPPLHFGNGTRLTVT.

A note on this clonotype: One end of the junction is discordant with germline, which a read error may explain. This chain links TRBV19 with TRBJ1-5, with D maybe TRBD1 (6 bases). The CDR3 is made up of 15 amino acids. Germline loops: CDR1 LNHDA, CDR2 SQIVND (reference sequence). CDR3 loop: CASTPYTGHNQPHHF. The DNA for the CDR3 is TGTGCCAGTACTCCTTATACAGGGCACAATCAGCCCCACCATTTT.

The CDR3 sequence is CAISEPAEGYTF. The CDR3 DNA reads as TGTGCCATCAGTGAGCCGGCAGAAGGCTACACCTTC. The chain carries TRBV10-3 and TRBJ1-2; D gene unclear. Germline CDR1 and CDR2: ENHRY and SYGVKD. Deletions cut 2 bases from V and 8 bases from J, with 9 bases between. The CDR3 has 12 residues.

There are many counts of this clonotype. The chain has TRBV3-1 and TRBJ2-3, with 7 bases identical to TRBD2. The V gene end was trimmed by 0 bases and the J gene end by 7 bases; junction bases not matched to a gene: 7. Germline V gives CDR1 LGHDT, CDR2 YNNKEL (reference sequence). This CDR3 comprises 15 residues. The CDR3 DNA reads TGTGCCAGCAGCCAAGATAGGTTAGCGGGTAATACGCAGTATTTT. This gives the protein CASSQDRLAGNTQYF.

DNA of the CDR3: TGTGCCAGCAGCTTTTTAGGGAGAACTGAAGCTTTCTTT. Translating it yields CASSFLGRTEAFF. The chain employs TRBV5-6 and TRBJ1-1; D remains ambiguous. The CDR3 spans 13 residues. Trimming left V 2 bases short and J 5 bases short, with 10 bases between. The germline gives CDR1 SGHDT, CDR2 YYEEEE.

The chain recombines TRBV6-2 or TRBV6-3 with TRBJ2-5; weak D call: TRBD1 (6 bases). Germline V gives CDR1 MNHEY, CDR2 SVGEGT. V was shortened by 2 bases and J by 5 bases, with 18 bases between the two germline ends. The CDR3 contains 16 residues. The CDR3 nucleotides read TGTGCCAGCAGTTACGGACAGACCAGTGCGGGCGAGACCCAGTACTTC. The encoded protein is CASSYGQTSAGETQYF.

The chain joins TRBV7-3 to TRBJ2-7; a possible D gene is TRBD2 (5 bases). Trimming left V 4 bases short and J 0 bases short, with 10 bases between. Germline V gene data show CDR1 as SGHTA and CDR2 as FQGTGA. The length of the CDR3 is 14 residues. The CDR3 here is CASSSIRGSYEQYF. The DNA for the CDR3 is TGTGCCAGCAGCTCCATCCGGGGCTCCTACGAGCAGTACTTC.

Ten or more counts support this clonotype. This chain joins TRBV6-5 and TRBJ1-1; the D gene is possibly TRBD1 (5 bases). The CDR3 extends over 13 amino acids. Trimming took 2 bases from V and 3 from J, leaving 7 bases between them. CDR1 is MNHEY, CDR2 SVGAGI, per germline. CDR3 residues: CASSYEGHTEAFF. The CDR3, as DNA: TGTGCCAGCAGTTACGAGGGGCACACTGAAGCTTTCTTT.

CDR3 DNA sequence: TGCGCCAGCAGCTTCCCGACGTCTAGCACAGATACGCAGTATTTT. Its translation: CASSFPTSSTDTQYF. This sequence joins TRBV5-1 and TRBJ2-3; no clear D. Trimming shortened V by 2 bases and J by 0 bases, and 10 bases separated the two germline ends. The germline CDR1 and CDR2 sequences are SGHRS and YFSETQ. This CDR3 has 15 amino acids. The full variable domain, its missing parts supplied by reference TRBV5-1 and TRBJ2-3, is KAGVTQTPRYLIKTRGQQVTLSCSPISGHRSVSWYQQTPGQGLQFLFEYFSETQRNKGNFPGRFSGRQFSNSRSEMNVSTLELGDSALYLCASSFPTSSTDTQYFGPGTRLTVL.

On this clonotype: This CDR3 fails to terminate in the conserved phenylalanine or tryptophan, so it likely reflects a read error. The DNA is omitted, as the CDR3 cannot be located on it reliably, and the CDR3 follows TCRdb's listing. The CDR3 sequence: CASSEGTRTPGSSVS. The genes are TRBV6-6 and TRBJ2-2. The CDR3 is 15 amino acids long, termini counted. Germline loops: CDR1 MNHNY, CDR2 SVGAGI (reference sequence).

In this sample, this clonotype turned up a few times. V gene TRBV5-1 combines with J gene TRBJ1-1; a possible D gene is TRBD1 (5 bases). Germline-derived CDR1 and CDR2 are SGHRS and YFSETQ. The CDR3 loop spans 14 amino acids. Trimming removed 0 bases at V and 5 bases at J, with 11 bases between. The CDR3 bases are TGCGCCAGCAGCTTGGTAAAGTGGGGGACTGAAGCTTTCTTT. Translating gives CASSLVKWGTEAFF.

The chain joins TRBV14 to TRBJ1-4; D uncertain. The CDR3 is 12 residues long. V shed 2 bases and J shed 12 bases, with 10 bases lying between them. Per germline, CDR1 SGHDN and CDR2 FVKESK. The CDR3 DNA reads TGTGCCAGCAGCCAACCCTCGCGTCAACTGTTTTTT. This gives the protein CASSQPSRQLFF.

This rearrangement joins TRBV19 to TRBJ2-2; D might be TRBD2 (5 bases). CDR1 LNHDA and CDR2 SQIVND come from the germline V gene (reference sequence). The CDR3 spans 14 residues. Trimming pared 11 bases from V and 6 bases from J, leaving 19 bases between. As DNA, the CDR3 is TGTGCCGGGAGCAGAGTACATAACGCCGGGGAGCTGTTTTTT. Amino acids: CAGSRVHNAGELFF.

The chain is built from TRBV15 and TRBJ2-1; the D is unclear. Trimming stripped 7 bases from V and 6 bases from J, with 16 bases between. Germline CDR1 is LNHNV and CDR2 is YYDKDF (reference sequence). The CDR3 spans 14 residues. The CDR3 nucleotides read TGTGCCACCAAGGAGCAACCCCTCGTCAATGAGCAGTTCTTC. Its translation is CATKEQPLVNEQFF.

Many counts were recorded for this clonotype. Written as DNA, the CDR3 is TGCAGTGCTAGAGATAGCGAGCGGGAGGGGGAGACCCAGTACTTC. Its translation is CSARDSEREGETQYF. This chain joins TRBV20-1 and TRBJ2-5; 10 bases are shared with TRBD2. Germline trimming cut 0 bases from V and 5 bases from J; bases unmatched to any gene: 6. There are 15 residues in the CDR3. Per the germline V gene, CDR1 is DFQATT and CDR2 is SNEGSKA (reference sequence).

The chain recombines TRBV7-6 with TRBJ2-6, with D possibly matching TRBD2 (6 bases). Per the germline V gene, CDR1 is SGHVS and CDR2 is FNYEAQ. The CDR3 runs to 17 residues. Trimming took off 1 base at V and 0 bases at J, with 10 bases between the two ends. The CDR3 region is CASSLGHSGSGANVLTF. The CDR3 coding sequence is TGTGCCAGCAGCTTAGGGCATAGCGGCTCTGGGGCCAACGTCCTGACTTTC.

The V gene is TRBV5-1, the J gene TRBJ2-7; D call uncertain. Germline loops: CDR1 SGHRS, CDR2 YFSETQ. V lost 0 bases and J lost 2, with 12 bases in between. The CDR3 has 15 amino acids. For the CDR3, the DNA is TGCGCCAGCAGCTTGGGGCCGGCAAAAACCTACGAGCAGTACTTC. Translation gives CASSLGPAKTYEQYF.

The genes are TRBV7-3 and TRBJ2-3, with 13 bases aligning to TRBD2. V gave up 2 bases and J gave up 2 bases; unmatched junction bases: 7. The germline gives CDR1 SGHTA, CDR2 FQGTGA. CDR3 length: 18 amino acids. CDR3 protein: CASSLGRLAGGFTDTQYF. The DNA of the CDR3 is TGTGCCAGCAGCTTAGGGCGACTAGCGGGAGGTTTCACAGATACGCAGTATTTT.

The gene calls are TRBV5-1 and TRBJ1-1, with D possibly TRBD1 on 6 matching bases. Trimming removed 6 bases at V and 0 bases at J, with 24 bases between. CDR1 SGHRS and CDR2 YFSETQ come from the germline V gene. This CDR3 has 18 residues. The CDR3 loop reads CASNPGDGGRGLNTEAFF. CDR3 nucleotides: TGCGCCAGCAACCCTGGCGATGGGGGGCGCGGTCTGAACACTGAAGCTTTCTTT.